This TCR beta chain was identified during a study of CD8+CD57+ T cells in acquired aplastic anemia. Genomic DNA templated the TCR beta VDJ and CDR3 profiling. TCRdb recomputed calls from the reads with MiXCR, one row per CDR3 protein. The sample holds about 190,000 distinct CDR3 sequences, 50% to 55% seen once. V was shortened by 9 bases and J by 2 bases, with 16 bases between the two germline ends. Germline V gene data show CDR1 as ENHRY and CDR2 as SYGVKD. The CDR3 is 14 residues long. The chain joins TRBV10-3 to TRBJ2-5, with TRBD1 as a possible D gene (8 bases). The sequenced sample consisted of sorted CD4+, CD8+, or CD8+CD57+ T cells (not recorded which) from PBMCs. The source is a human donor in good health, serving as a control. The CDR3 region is CAIGGQGGQETQYF. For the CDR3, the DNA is TGTGCCATAGGTGGACAGGGAGGGCAAGAGACCCAGTACTTC.